This TCR beta chain was recovered during a study of cytomegalovirus exposure and HLA in healthy donors. V dropped 4 bases and J dropped 8; count of bases not matched to a gene: 10. The CDR3 runs 14 residues. Looked up from germline, CDR1 is SGHNT and CDR2 is YYREEE (reference sequence). 60 Vbeta and 13 Jbeta primers were used in PCR. Here immunoSEQ multiplex PCR was the method, and the copy in TCRdb shows in-frame clones only, minus some. The table records about 98,000 clones, 81% of them present only once. Sequenced: PBMCs. This TCR came from a man aged 35 to 55 in good health and CMV-seronegative. The J gene is TRBJ1-1, the V gene TRBV5-4; 8 bases match TRBD1. In DNA, the CDR3 is TGTGCCAGCAGCCTAGTGGGACAGGTCTTAGAAGCTTTCTTT. Its translation: CASSLVGQVLEAFF.